One and the same sample provided the 27 T cell receptor beta chains below, sequenced in a study of CD8 T cells in Susac syndrome. When the RNA was reverse transcribed, random hexamers were used with an input of about 0.5 to 1 ug. TCRdb re-derived calls from the immunoSEQ multiplex PCR reads in MiXCR, one entry per CDR3 protein. The data show some 300,000 distinct CDR3 sequences, about nine tenths seen once. The sample consisted of CD8+ T cells from PBMCs. These receptors were taken from a human donor with multiple sclerosis.

For the CDR3, the DNA is TGTGCCAGCAGCATAGACAGGGGCGCTGGCTATGGCTACACCTTC. It is translated as CASSIDRGAGYGYTF. The chain combines TRBV12-3 or TRBV12-4 with TRBJ1-2; TRBD1 aligns across 8 bases. The V gene end was trimmed by 6 bases and the J gene end by 4 bases; junction bases not matched to a gene: 10. The CDR3 is 15 residues long.

The chain couples TRBV28 to TRBJ2-7, with 9 bases lining up with TRBD2. This CDR3 is built from 16 residues. V was pared by 4 bases and J by 4 bases, with 11 bases of the junction left unmatched. Germline CDR1 and CDR2: MDHEN and SYDVKM. The CDR3 protein is CASSSGVAGALYEQYF. In DNA form, the CDR3 reads TGTGCCAGCAGTTCTGGGGTAGCGGGAGCTCTATACGAGCAGTACTTC.

This sequence joins TRBV7-3 and TRBJ2-7, with TRBD1 identical over 9 bases. Per germline, CDR1 SGHTA and CDR2 FQGTGA. The CDR3 has 16 amino acids. V lost 0 bases, J lost 5 bases, and 8 bases stayed unmatched. CDR3 sequence (DNA): TGTGCCAGCAGCTTAACGCCCCGGACAGGGGCCCACGAGCAGTACTTC. As protein: CASSLTPRTGAHEQYF.

The chain links TRBV20-1 to TRBJ2-1, with D perhaps TRBD2 (5 bases). CDR3 length: 15 residues. Germline CDR1 reads DFQATT; CDR2 reads SNEGSKA (reference sequence). V dropped 4 bases and J dropped 0 bases, with 13 bases sitting between them. The CDR3, as DNA: TGCAGTGCTAAAAAGGGTGAGGGCTCCTACAATGAGCAGTTCTTC. It yields the protein CSAKKGEGSYNEQFF.

J is TRBJ1-3 and V is TRBV6-5, with D perhaps matching TRBD1 (6 bases). Germline CDR1 and CDR2: MNHEY and SVGAGI. Trimming removed 5 bases from V and 0 bases from J, with 17 bases in between. This CDR3 region has 17 residues. The CDR3: CASSNGQQGYSGNTIYF. The CDR3 DNA reads as TGTGCCAGCAGTAACGGCCAACAGGGTTACTCTGGAAACACCATATATTTT.

V is TRBV11-2 and J is TRBJ2-7; D unresolved. This CDR3 is built from 13 residues. The germline V gene has CDR1 SGHAT and CDR2 FQNNGV. Trimming shortened V by 4 bases and J by 9 bases, and 16 bases separated the two germline ends. In DNA, the CDR3 is TGTGCCAGCAGCTCCACTCCAGTAGTCTGGCAGTACTTC. It codes for CASSSTPVVWQYF.

This clonotype was seen just once. This sequence joins TRBV12-3 or TRBV12-4 and TRBJ1-1; the D gene is possibly TRBD1 (5 bases). CDR3 length: 18 amino acids. V lost 6 bases and J lost 0, with 23 bases in between. The CDR3 DNA reads TGTGCCAGCAGCCCGCCTGAAGGCGGGGGACGCATGAACACTGAAGCTTTCTTT. Encoded protein: CASSPPEGGGRMNTEAFF.

V usage is TRBV7-9 and J usage is TRBJ2-5, with 7 bases identical to TRBD1. The germline CDR1 and CDR2 sequences are SEHNR and FQNEAQ (reference sequence). The ends lost 5 bases at V and 3 bases at J; junction bases unmatched: 0. The CDR3 has 12 amino acids. In DNA form, the CDR3 reads TGTGCCAGCAGCGACAGGGAAGAGACCCAGTACTTC. Protein product: CASSDREETQYF.

The rearrangement links TRBV30 to TRBJ1-5; 9 bases are a match to TRBD1. Germline V lookup: CDR1 GTSNPN, CDR2 SVGIG (reference sequence). Trimming took 3 bases from V and 8 from J; bases not matched to a gene: 8. This CDR3 has 14 amino acids. CDR3 sequence: CAWSTGTGFEPQHF. The CDR3 DNA reads as TGTGCCTGGAGCACCGGGACAGGGTTTGAGCCCCAGCATTTT.

V and J are TRBV5-6 and TRBJ2-7; 7 positions match TRBD2. CDR1 is SGHDT, CDR2 YYEEEE, per germline. With 6 bases clipped from V and 5 bases from J, the junction kept 11 bases outside the gene matches. The CDR3 has 14 amino acids. The DNA for the CDR3 is TGTGCCAGCACCCTGGGAGGGAGTCCCGACGAGCAGTACTTC. This gives the protein CASTLGGSPDEQYF. Together with reference TRBV5-6 and TRBJ2-7, the CDR3 gives the full variable domain: DAGVTQSPTHLIKTRGQQVTLRCSPKSGHDTVSWYQQALGQGPQFIFQYYEEEERQRGNFPDRFSGHQFPNYSSELNVNALLLGDSALYLCASTLGGSPDEQYFGPGTRLTVT.

The chain joins TRBV5-6 to TRBJ1-3; D is ambiguous. The CDR3 is 13 amino acids. V gave up 0 bases and J gave up 4 bases, with 5 bases separating them. Germline CDR1 SGHDT, CDR2 YYEEEE. DNA of the CDR3: TGTGCCAGCAGCTTGGCCCTCGGAAACACCATATATTTT. Translated: CASSLALGNTIYF. The full variable domain, with the rest looked up from reference TRBV5-6 and TRBJ1-3, is DAGVTQSPTHLIKTRGQQVTLRCSPKSGHDTVSWYQQALGQGPQFIFQYYEEEERQRGNFPDRFSGHQFPNYSSELNVNALLLGDSALYLCASSLALGNTIYFGEGSWLTVV.

The V gene is TRBV18, the J gene TRBJ2-7; 7 bases are shared with TRBD2. Trimming removed 2 bases from V and 4 bases from J; junction bases left unmatched: 11. The CDR3 has 16 residues. In germline, CDR1 is KGHSH, CDR2 LQKENI. CDR3 amino acids: CASSPKLTGGPYEQYF. DNA for the CDR3: TGTGCCAGCTCACCAAAATTGACGGGAGGTCCTTACGAGCAGTACTTC. Complete variable domain (other parts from reference TRBV18 and TRBJ2-7): NAGVMQNPRHLVRRRGQEARLRCSPMKGHSHVYWYRQLPEEGLKFMVYLQKENIIDESGMPKERFSAEFPKEGPSILRIQQVVRGDSAAYFCASSPKLTGGPYEQYFGPGTRLTVT.

The chain's CDR3 is CASSEFSLDRGRNEQYF. DNA of the CDR3: TGTGCCAGCAGTGAATTTTCCCTGGACAGGGGGCGGAACGAGCAGTACTTC. This chain links TRBV25-1 with TRBJ2-7, with 11 bases that match TRBD1. V was clipped by 1 base and J by 5 bases; unmatched bases: 10. Germline CDR1 is MGHDK and CDR2 is SYGVNS. The length of the CDR3 is 17 residues.

This chain joins TRBV7-9 and TRBJ2-7; no definite D call. Per germline, CDR1 SEHNR and CDR2 FQNEAQ (reference sequence). Trimming cost V 2 bases and J 2 bases, with 7 bases left between them. This CDR3 region has 13 residues. The CDR3 spells CASSLMETYEQYF. As DNA, the CDR3 is TGTGCCAGCAGCTTAATGGAGACCTACGAGCAGTACTTC.

The chain employs TRBV2 and TRBJ2-1; D may be TRBD2 (6 bases). The CDR3 sequence is 14 residues long. V gave up 4 bases and J gave up 14 bases, with 21 bases separating them. Germline lookup yields CDR1 SNHLY and CDR2 FYNNEI. DNA for the CDR3: TGTGCCAGCAGTGTGCCGGGAGAGAAGGATGTGGAGTTCTTC. Its translation: CASSVPGEKDVEFF.

V usage is TRBV9 and J usage is TRBJ1-3; D is possibly TRBD1 (5 bases). The CDR3 consists of 14 residues. Between the trimmed V and J ends, which lost 3 bases and 5 bases, there was a span of 12 bases. The V gene's germline CDR1 is SGDLS and CDR2 YYNGEE. Written as DNA, the CDR3 is TGTGCCAGCAGCGGAGGGACGGCAAGAAACACCATATATTTT. It encodes CASSGGTARNTIYF.

The chain recombines TRBV7-9 with TRBJ2-1; 8 nucleotides line up with TRBD1. V lost 1 base, J lost 5 bases, and 7 bases stayed unmatched. The CDR3 is 16 residues long. CDR1 SEHNR and CDR2 FQNEAQ come from the germline V gene (reference sequence). The CDR3 sequence is CASSLGPTGQDNEQFF. The CDR3 region has the DNA TGTGCCAGCAGCTTAGGACCGACGGGACAGGACAATGAGCAGTTCTTC.

The rearrangement links TRBV7-9 to TRBJ2-7, with D possibly matching TRBD2 (6 bases). V shed 5 bases and J shed 4 bases, with 21 bases lying between them. This CDR3 contains 16 residues. Germline V lookup: CDR1 SEHNR, CDR2 FQNEAQ (reference sequence). CDR3 amino acids: CASSPTLGRGVYEQYF. The CDR3 coding sequence is TGTGCCAGCAGCCCAACGCTCGGGAGAGGAGTGTACGAGCAGTACTTC. Full variable domain (outside the CDR3, taken from reference TRBV7-9 and TRBJ2-7): DTGVSQNPRHKITKRGQNVTFRCDPISEHNRLYWYRQTLGQGPEFLTYFQNEAQLEKSRLLSDRFSAERPKGSFSTLEIQRTEQGDSAMYLCASSPTLGRGVYEQYFGPGTRLTVT.

This rearrangement joins TRBV7-9 to TRBJ2-1; D is ambiguous. Looked up from germline, CDR1 is SEHNR and CDR2 is FQNEAQ (reference sequence). The CDR3 extends over 12 amino acids. V lost 1 base, J lost 6 bases, and 4 bases lay in between. This CDR3 is CASSLEFNEQFF. The CDR3, as DNA: TGTGCCAGCAGCTTAGAGTTCAATGAGCAGTTCTTC.

This chain joins TRBV5-6 and TRBJ2-1; 7 nucleotides line up with TRBD1. CDR3 length equals 13 residues. Germline-derived CDR1 and CDR2 are SGHDT and YYEEEE. The junction had 3 bases not matched to a gene; V was cut back by 3 bases and J by 6 bases. The CDR3 spells CASSWDSLNEQFF. The CDR3 nucleotides read TGTGCCAGCAGCTGGGACAGCCTCAATGAGCAGTTCTTC.

The chain uses TRBV7-6 and TRBJ2-1; D call uncertain. V was pared by 1 base and J by 10 bases, with 17 bases between. In germline, CDR1 is SGHVS, CDR2 FNYEAQ. This CDR3 is 15 amino acids long. Written as DNA, the CDR3 is TGTGCCAGCAGCTTAGTACCAACCCCTGGCGACGAGCAGTTCTTC. This sequence encodes CASSLVPTPGDEQFF.

This chain uses TRBV7-9 with TRBJ2-7; TRBD2 is a possible D gene (6 bases). The germline V gene encodes CDR1 SEHNR and CDR2 FQNEAQ (reference sequence). The CDR3 runs 14 residues. V lost 5 bases and J lost 0, with 11 bases in between. The CDR3 nucleotides are TGTGCCAGCAGCACGCGGGACGCCTCCTACGAGCAGTACTTC. As protein: CASSTRDASYEQYF.

This rearrangement joins TRBV7-2 to TRBJ2-7; D may be TRBD2 (6 bases). V gave up 4 bases and J gave up 2 bases, with 21 bases separating them. Germline V gene data show CDR1 as SGHTA and CDR2 as FQGNSA. This CDR3 is 17 amino acids long. This CDR3 is CASSWRGGTDLTYEQYF. CDR3 in DNA: TGTGCCAGCAGCTGGAGGGGCGGGACGGATCTGACCTACGAGCAGTACTTC.

V gene TRBV30 combines with J gene TRBJ2-1; the D gene is possibly TRBD2 (5 bases). This CDR3 spans 16 amino acids. Trimming pared 1 base from V and 0 bases from J, leaving 13 bases between. The germline CDR1 and CDR2 sequences are GTSNPN and SVGIG (reference sequence). CDR3 nucleotide sequence: TGTGCCTGGAGTGGAGGAGCGGTTAGCTCCTACAATGAGCAGTTCTTC. Translation gives CAWSGGAVSSYNEQFF.

This clonotype appeared a few times. The rearrangement links TRBV15 to TRBJ2-7, with 9 bases matching TRBD2. Per the germline V gene, CDR1 is LNHNV and CDR2 is YYDKDF (reference sequence). The CDR3 loop spans 14 amino acids. With 3 bases clipped from V and 9 bases from J, the junction kept 9 bases outside the gene matches. The CDR3 here is CATSSPGTSSVQYF. The CDR3 DNA follows: TGTGCCACCAGCAGTCCCGGGACTAGCTCGGTGCAGTACTTC.

V gene TRBV4-3 combines with J gene TRBJ2-1; 10 nucleotides align to TRBD2. The germline V gene has CDR1 LGHNA and CDR2 YSLEER. V was clipped by 3 bases and J by 8 bases; unmatched bases: 10. The length of the CDR3 is 16 residues. CDR3 in amino acids: CASSHGSGGASDEQFF. The DNA for the CDR3 is TGCGCCAGCAGCCATGGGAGCGGGGGGGCCTCGGATGAGCAGTTCTTC.

The genes are TRBV28 and TRBJ2-1; TRBD2 matches at 12 bases. V gave up 2 bases and J gave up 7 bases; unmatched junction bases: 6. From germline, CDR1 is MDHEN and CDR2 SYDVKM. There are 16 residues in the CDR3. This CDR3 reads CASSLPTSGSRNEQFF. The CDR3 DNA sequence: TGTGCCAGCAGTTTACCGACTAGCGGGAGTAGGAATGAGCAGTTCTTC.